The T cell receptor beta chain under discussion was sequenced for a study of T-cell reconstitution after alpha-beta-depleted transplantation in children. V lost 7 bases and J 13 bases, leaving 16 bases between the germline ends. The CDR3 consists of 12 residues. This clonotype showed up just a few times. A library of TCRbeta sequences, prepared with unique molecular identifiers, was generated. TCRdb recomputed calls from the PCR reads with MiXCR, one row per CDR3 protein. The data contain just under 550,000 distinct CDR3 sequences, about a sixth of them singletons. The specimen was PBMCs from the stem cell graft donor, collected from the stem cell graft. The chain links TRBV12-3 or TRBV12-4 to TRBJ1-4; a weak D match, TRBD1 (5 bases). The clonotype comes from a human donor who donated a stem cell graft to a child with acute lymphoblastic leukemia. This chain's CDR3 is CASTFGEGLLFF. The CDR3 coding sequence is TGTGCCAGCACCTTCGGAGAGGGGTTACTGTTTTTT.